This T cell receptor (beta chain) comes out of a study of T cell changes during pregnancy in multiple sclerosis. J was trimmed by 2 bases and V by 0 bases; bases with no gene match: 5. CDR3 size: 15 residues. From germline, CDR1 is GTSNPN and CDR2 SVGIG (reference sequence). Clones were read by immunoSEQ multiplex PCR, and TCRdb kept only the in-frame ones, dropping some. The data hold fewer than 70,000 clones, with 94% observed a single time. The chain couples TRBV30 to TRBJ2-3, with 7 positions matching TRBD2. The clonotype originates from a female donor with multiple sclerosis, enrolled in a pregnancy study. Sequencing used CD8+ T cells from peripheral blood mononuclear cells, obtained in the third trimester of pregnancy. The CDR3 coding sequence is TGTGCCTGGAGTGTATGGGGGGGGAACACAGATACGCAGTATTTT. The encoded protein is CAWSVWGGNTDTQYF.